What follows are 10 T cell receptor beta chains derived from one specimen sequenced in a study of blood T cell repertoires in COVID-19. The protocol was immunoSEQ multiplex PCR, while the TCRdb copy is restricted to in-frame clones and leaves out a portion. This table has around 100,000 clones, roughly 85% appearing once. The specimen sequenced was peripheral blood. All receptors come from a man aged 40-49 years with acute or convalescent COVID-19.

The rearrangement uses TRBV10-3 and TRBJ2-7; 11 positions agree with TRBD1. This CDR3 has 17 residues. Germline V gives CDR1 ENHRY, CDR2 SYGVKD. Trimming took 0 bases from V and 4 from J; bases not matched to a gene: 8. In DNA, the CDR3 is TGTGCCATCAGTGAGTCCCTCGGGACAGGGGGGAGGTACGAGCAGTACTTC. Encoded protein: CAISESLGTGGRYEQYF.

CDR3 sequence reads: CASSPDRGNTEAFF. The CDR3, as DNA: TGTGCCAGCAGCCCCGACAGGGGGAACACTGAAGCTTTCTTT. This rearrangement joins TRBV7-3 to TRBJ1-1, with 8 bases matching TRBD1. The CDR3 covers 14 residues. The ends lost 5 bases at V and 1 base at J; junction bases unmatched: 3. The germline CDR1 and CDR2 sequences are SGHTA and FQGTGA.

This chain links TRBV3-1 (or the pseudogene TRBV3-2) with TRBJ2-5; 13 bases line up with TRBD2. The CDR3 spans 16 residues. With V trimmed by 1 base and J by 5 bases, 4 bases remained unmatched. From germline, CDR1 is LGHDT and CDR2 YNNKEL (reference sequence). CDR3 residues: CASSQGGTSGTETQYF. The CDR3 nucleotides read TGTGCCAGCAGCCAAGGGGGGACTAGCGGGACTGAGACCCAGTACTTC.

The chain has TRBV11-1 and TRBJ1-2; perhaps TRBD1 as D (5 bases). The length of the CDR3 is 15 residues. Germline loops: CDR1 SGHAT, CDR2 FQDESV (reference sequence). V lost 0 bases and J 5 bases, leaving 13 bases between the germline ends. The CDR3 region is CASSLAGRDLYGYTF. The DNA for the CDR3 is TGTGCCAGCAGCTTAGCCGGCAGGGATCTATATGGCTACACCTTC.

This chain uses TRBV3-1 (or the pseudogene TRBV3-2) with TRBJ2-3, with 10 bases aligning to TRBD2. This CDR3 is 16 amino acids long. Unmatched junction bases numbered 5, after V lost 3 bases and J lost 2 bases. The germline gives CDR1 LGHDT, CDR2 YNNKEL (reference sequence). The CDR3 bases are TGTGCCAGCAGCCACTCTAGCGGGGGTTTCACAGATACGCAGTATTTT. This encodes CASSHSSGGFTDTQYF.

V and J are TRBV28 and TRBJ2-1; 11 bases are shared with TRBD2. CDR1 is MDHEN, CDR2 SYDVKM, per germline. J lost 1 base, V lost 5 bases, and 4 bases had no gene match. The CDR3 is made up of 16 amino acids. The CDR3 reads CASSTLAGGSYNEQFF. CDR3 sequence (DNA): TGTGCCAGCAGTACGCTAGCGGGAGGATCCTACAATGAGCAGTTCTTC.

Worth noting for this clone: Different DNA sequences within this sample yield the same CDR3. This rearrangement joins TRBV2 to TRBJ2-4, with D possibly being TRBD1 (5 bases). This CDR3 spans 16 amino acids. Per germline, CDR1 SNHLY and CDR2 FYNNEI. Deletions cut 1 base from V and 0 bases from J, with 10 bases between. Here the CDR3 reads CASSEGAGLAKNIQYF. Here the CDR3 DNA reads TGTGCCAGCAGTGAAGGGGCAGGGTTAGCCAAAAACATTCAGTACTTC.

V gene TRBV7-3 combines with J gene TRBJ2-3, with 7 bases identical to TRBD2. The J segment lost 5 bases and the V segment lost 2 bases, leaving 1 base of the junction unmatched. Germline V gene data show CDR1 as SGHTA and CDR2 as FQGTGA. The CDR3 totals 13 residues. CDR3 nucleotide sequence: TGTGCCAGCAGCTTAGCTAGCGGAGATACGCAGTATTTT. Translated: CASSLASGDTQYF.

J is TRBJ2-5 and V is TRBV7-9, with D perhaps TRBD1 (6 bases). The germline gives CDR1 SEHNR, CDR2 FQNEAQ (reference sequence). The V and J ends lost 1 base and 5 bases respectively, with 11 bases between them. The CDR3 is 14 amino acids. The DNA for the CDR3 is TGTGCCAGCAGCTTAGTTGGGGGCCGGGAGACCCAGTACTTC. It yields the protein CASSLVGGRETQYF.

As for this clone: The junction shows a germline mismatch at one end, possibly a read error. CDR3 loop: CASSLGLGRGETQYF. The CDR3 DNA sequence: TGTGCTAGCAGCTTGGGACTAGGGAGAGGAGAGACCCAGTACTTC. The chain employs TRBV7-7 and TRBJ2-5; 8 nucleotides agree with TRBD2. The CDR3 has 15 amino acids. The V gene's germline CDR1 is SSHAT and CDR2 FNYEAQ (reference sequence).